The source of this TCR beta chain is a study of blood T cell repertoires in COVID-19. Whole-study context: The United States, Italy and Spain were the sources of the acute and convalescent COVID-19 samples. T cells, B-cell-depleted T cells, or PBMCs provided the cDNA or gDNA that served as material.

The germline V gene encodes CDR1 LGHDT and CDR2 YNNKEL (reference sequence). The junction had 6 bases not matched to a gene; V was cut back by 1 base and J by 4 bases. The CDR3 runs 15 residues. Study processing details: Amplification with reference gene primers provided the estimates of nucleated cell counts. The assay was immunoSEQ multiplex PCR, and TCRdb's table has in-frame clones only and misses some. V, J and clone size derive from that table, while D and trimming were established from the DNA sequence. The data contain over 65,000 clones, just over 85% of them singletons. The receptor was isolated from a man between 50 and 59 years old with active or convalescent COVID-19. This chain connects TRBV3-1 (or the pseudogene TRBV3-2) to TRBJ1-2; 7 bases agree with TRBD1. Sequencing was carried out using peripheral blood. CDR3 DNA sequence: TGTGCCAGCAGCCAAGCCAGGGGACAGTTCTATGGCTACACCTTC. Its protein product is CASSQARGQFYGYTF.